One and the same sample provided the 32 T cell receptor beta chains below, sequenced in a study of T cells in Graves' hyperthyroidism and ophthalmopathy. Amplification yielded TCR beta CDR3 regions, with RNA transcripts as the source. The HTBI set primed first-round TCR CDR3 RT-PCR. TCRdb re-derived calls from the multiplex PCR reads in MiXCR, one entry per CDR3 protein. The repertoire consists of about 270,000 distinct CDR3 sequences, with 20% to 30% occurring once and the leading ten covering roughly 24%. Sequencing input: blood. Receptors were obtained from a man aged 40-49 years with Graves' hyperthyroidism that later progressed to Graves' ophthalmopathy.

The chain joins TRBV12-3 or TRBV12-4 to TRBJ2-7, with D perhaps matching TRBD1 or TRBD2 (5 bases each). The ends were cut back, 5 bases at V and 0 bases at J, with 11 bases in the middle. The CDR3 has 14 amino acids. DNA for the CDR3: TGTGCCAGCAGTAGGACCGGGACCTCCTACGAGCAGTACTTC. This encodes CASSRTGTSYEQYF.

The chain carries TRBV11-2 and TRBJ2-5; tentatively, D is TRBD2 (5 bases). Germline V gene data show CDR1 as SGHAT and CDR2 as FQNNGV. The V gene lost 5 bases and the J gene lost 7 bases, with 17 bases spanning the gap. This CDR3 is built from 14 residues. In DNA, the CDR3 is TGTGCCAGCAGCACCGGACGGGGTTTGGGGACCCAGTACTTC. This translates into CASSTGRGLGTQYF.

J is TRBJ2-7 and V is TRBV29-1; TRBD1 agrees at 9 bases. This CDR3 contains 15 residues. Germline V gene data show CDR1 as SQVTM and CDR2 as ANQGSEA. V gave up 4 bases and J gave up 3 bases; unmatched junction bases: 10. The CDR3 protein is CSVGGGGTGYYEQYF. The CDR3 DNA reads TGCAGCGTTGGGGGAGGGGGGACAGGGTACTACGAGCAGTACTTC.

This clonotype was seen ten or more times. This chain uses TRBV12-3 or TRBV12-4 with TRBJ1-1; no clear D. This CDR3 has 14 residues. The germline V and J ends were trimmed by 5 bases and 0 bases, with 10 bases remaining between them. CDR3 coding DNA: TGTGCCAGCAGTCGGCAGGCCCTGAACACTGAAGCTTTCTTT. Protein sequence: CASSRQALNTEAFF.

This clonotype was found many times. The rearrangement uses TRBV12-3 or TRBV12-4 and TRBJ1-1; 7 positions agree with TRBD1. Trimming removed 6 bases from V and 4 bases from J; junction bases left unmatched: 5. CDR3 length: 13 amino acids. The CDR3: CASSTHRGTEAFF. CDR3 nucleotide sequence: TGTGCCAGCAGCACCCACAGGGGCACTGAAGCTTTCTTT.

This clonotype appeared many times. This chain connects TRBV6-5 to TRBJ2-3; D gene ambiguous. The CDR3 spans 13 residues. V lost 7 bases to trimming and J lost 1 base, with 9 bases between them. The germline V gene has CDR1 MNHEY and CDR2 SVGAGI. The CDR3 DNA is TGTGCCAGCACTCAGCGTGGCACAGATACGCAGTATTTT. Translated: CASTQRGTDTQYF.

The genes are TRBV28 and TRBJ1-1; 7 nucleotides align to TRBD1. CDR1 and CDR2 from the germline V gene are MDHEN and SYDVKM. V lost 4 bases and J lost 5; bases outside the gene matches: 7. CDR3 size: 14 residues. CDR3 DNA: TGTGCCAGCAGTTCTACGGACAGGTTTACTGAAGCTTTCTTT. Its protein product is CASSSTDRFTEAFF.

This chain connects TRBV6-5 to TRBJ2-4; D gene unclear. Germline values: CDR1 MNHEY, CDR2 SVGAGI. The CDR3 extends over 18 amino acids. The ends were cut back, 4 bases at V and 2 bases at J, with 21 bases in the middle. CDR3 in DNA: TGTGCCAGCAGTTCCCTGTCTAGGAGTCTCCTTTCCAAAAACATTCAGTACTTC. Amino acids: CASSSLSRSLLSKNIQYF.

This clonotype was found many times. The chain links TRBV11-3 to TRBJ2-4; D is uncertain. This CDR3 has 13 amino acids. The germline gives CDR1 SGHNT, CDR2 YENEEA. V was cut by 5 bases and J by 0 bases, with 5 bases left in between. The CDR3 DNA follows: TGTGCCAGCAGCACGGGAGCCAAAAACATTCAGTACTTC. This sequence encodes CASSTGAKNIQYF.

This clonotype was observed many times. For the CDR3, the DNA is TGTGCCAGCAGCTTAGGGAGAGGTCTCAATCAGCCCCAGCATTTT. This codes for CASSLGRGLNQPQHF. This chain uses TRBV7-6 with TRBJ1-5; D remains ambiguous. The germline gives CDR1 SGHVS, CDR2 FNYEAQ. V was pared by 1 base and J by 3 bases, with 10 bases between. The CDR3 has 15 amino acids.

The table lists this clonotype with many counts. The chain has TRBV20-1 and TRBJ2-7; D may be TRBD2 (5 bases). V dropped 1 base and J dropped 2 bases, with 15 bases sitting between them. Germline values: CDR1 DFQATT, CDR2 SNEGSKA (reference sequence). CDR3 length equals 15 residues. The CDR3 sequence is CSARGGGLITYEQYF. CDR3 nucleotide sequence: TGCAGTGCTAGAGGTGGAGGACTGATAACCTACGAGCAGTACTTC.

The chain combines TRBV12-3 or TRBV12-4 with TRBJ1-5; possible D gene TRBD1, 5 bases. The germline V and J ends were trimmed by 5 bases and 4 bases, with 18 bases remaining between them. The CDR3 is 16 amino acids. The CDR3 protein is CASSEVRGVANQPQHF. The DNA of the CDR3 is TGTGCCAGCAGTGAAGTGAGAGGGGTGGCAAATCAGCCCCAGCATTTT.

This clonotype was picked up many times. V gene TRBV6-5 combines with J gene TRBJ1-3, with D possibly TRBD1 on 5 matching bases. The CDR3 loop spans 13 amino acids. Germline loops: CDR1 MNHEY, CDR2 SVGAGI. V dropped 5 bases and J dropped 3 bases, with 8 bases sitting between them. This CDR3 is CASSPRDGNTIYF. The DNA for the CDR3 is TGTGCCAGCAGTCCCAGGGATGGAAACACCATATATTTT.

This clonotype has a count of ten or more. The gene calls are TRBV5-6 and TRBJ2-5; 7 bases are shared with TRBD2. J gave up 3 bases and V 4 bases, and 12 bases lay outside the gene matches. The germline CDR1 and CDR2 sequences are SGHDT and YYEEEE. The CDR3 is 16 amino acids. CDR3 sequence: CASSQPPSGTKETQYF. The CDR3 DNA sequence: TGTGCCAGCAGCCAGCCTCCAAGCGGGACCAAAGAGACCCAGTACTTC.

The rearrangement links TRBV28 to TRBJ2-5; 13 bases match TRBD2. V was pared by 4 bases and J by 5 bases, with 10 bases of the junction left unmatched. The CDR3 sequence is 17 residues long. CDR1 and CDR2 (germline): MDHEN, SYDVKM. In DNA, the CDR3 is TGTGCCAGCAGTTCACCCCGGACTAGCGGGAGTAGCGAGACCCAGTACTTC. It codes for CASSSPRTSGSSETQYF.

J is TRBJ2-5 and V is TRBV20-1; 12 positions match TRBD2. The CDR3 loop spans 15 amino acids. With V trimmed by 5 bases and J by 4 bases, 8 bases remained unmatched. The germline V gene encodes CDR1 DFQATT and CDR2 SNEGSKA (reference sequence). The CDR3 loop reads CSAPRLAGDGETQYF. CDR3 coding DNA: TGCAGTGCTCCCAGACTAGCGGGAGACGGAGAGACCCAGTACTTC.

This clonotype was recorded many times. This rearrangement joins TRBV27 to TRBJ2-2; TRBD1 aligns across 11 bases. V was pared by 10 bases and J by 7 bases, with 8 bases of the junction left unmatched. Germline lookup yields CDR1 MNHEY and CDR2 SMNVEV (reference sequence). The length of the CDR3 is 14 residues. The CDR3 nucleotides are TGTGCCACCTTGGACAGGGGGCAATTCGGGGAGCTGTTTTTT. Translated: CATLDRGQFGELFF.

The genes are TRBV2 and TRBJ2-7; 12 positions match TRBD2. The V gene's germline CDR1 is SNHLY and CDR2 FYNNEI. CDR3 size: 17 residues. Germline trimming cut 6 bases from V and 5 bases from J; bases unmatched to any gene: 14. CDR3 nucleotides: TGTGCCAGCAGCAAAGTAGGGACTAGCGGGTTTGGGCACGAGCAGTACTTC. It specifies CASSKVGTSGFGHEQYF. Full variable domain (remainder filled in from reference TRBV2 and TRBJ2-7): EPEVTQTPSHQVTQMGQEVILRCVPISNHLYFYWYRQILGQKVEFLVSFYNNEISEKSEIFDDQFSVERPDGSNFTLKIRSTKLEDSAMYFCASSKVGTSGFGHEQYFGPGTRLTVT.

The V call is TRBV2, the J call TRBJ2-5; D remains ambiguous. Trimming took off 7 bases at V and 0 bases at J, with 9 bases between the two ends. Germline CDR1 and CDR2: SNHLY and FYNNEI. This CDR3 spans 13 amino acids. CDR3 sequence: CASTGDNQETQYF. CDR3 in DNA: TGTGCCAGCACCGGTGACAACCAAGAGACCCAGTACTTC. The complete variable domain, with remaining parts taken from reference TRBV2 and TRBJ2-5, reads EPEVTQTPSHQVTQMGQEVILRCVPISNHLYFYWYRQILGQKVEFLVSFYNNEISEKSEIFDDQFSVERPDGSNFTLKIRSTKLEDSAMYFCASTGDNQETQYFGPGTRLLVL.

This clonotype was observed at least ten times. The gene calls are TRBV12-3 or TRBV12-4 and TRBJ1-5, with D hard to call. The V end was cut by 3 bases, the J end by 7 bases, with 7 bases between. This CDR3 spans 12 amino acids. The CDR3 loop reads CASSFNNQPQHF. The CDR3 bases are TGTGCCAGCAGTTTTAATAACCAGCCCCAGCATTTT.

This clonotype was seen repeatedly, ten times or more. Here the CDR3 reads CASNSIAGGSYEQYF. In DNA form, the CDR3 reads TGCGCCAGCAACAGCATAGCGGGAGGGTCCTACGAGCAGTACTTC. The V gene is TRBV4-1, the J gene TRBJ2-7; 11 bases agree with TRBD2. The germline gives CDR1 MGHRA, CDR2 YSYEKL. The CDR3 is 15 amino acids. The J segment lost 1 base and the V segment lost 7 bases, leaving 6 bases of the junction unmatched.

Many counts were recorded for this clonotype. At one boundary the junction diverges from the germline segment, which might be a read error. This sequence joins TRBV28 and TRBJ2-5, with 9 bases aligning to TRBD2. The CDR3 has 14 amino acids. Germline values: CDR1 MDHEN, CDR2 SYDVKM. DNA of the CDR3: TGTGCCGGCAGGGCGGGAGGGCCTGAGGAGACCCAGTACTTC. Amino acid sequence: CAGRAGGPEETQYF.

On this clonotype: Just one base apart from a much larger clone, this may be a read error. CDR3 amino acids: CATRQESTDAQYF. The CDR3 DNA sequence: TGTGCCACCCGACAGGAAAGCACAGATGCGCAGTATTTT. The chain has TRBV6-1 and TRBJ2-3, with D perhaps matching TRBD1 (6 bases). CDR1 MNHNS and CDR2 SASEGT come from the germline V gene. This CDR3 comprises 13 residues.

The gene calls are TRBV28 and TRBJ2-5; D possibly matches TRBD1 or TRBD2 (5 bases each). Looked up from germline, CDR1 is MDHEN and CDR2 is SYDVKM. V shed 4 bases and J shed 4 bases, with 19 bases lying between them. The CDR3 runs 16 residues. The CDR3 loop reads CASSSREGSGPETQYF. CDR3 coding DNA: TGTGCCAGCAGTTCGAGAGAGGGGTCGGGACCAGAGACCCAGTACTTC.

This clonotype showed up many times. The chain links TRBV6-4 to TRBJ1-5; 10 bases are shared with TRBD1. The CDR3 totals 19 residues. The J segment lost 2 bases and the V segment lost 7 bases, leaving 17 bases of the junction unmatched. Germline CDR1 MRHNA, CDR2 SNTAGT. The CDR3 loop reads CASNLPKTGGAGRNQPQHF. The CDR3 coding sequence is TGTGCCAGCAACCTCCCTAAGACAGGGGGCGCCGGACGCAATCAGCCCCAGCATTTT.

Ten or more counts support this clonotype. The chain recombines TRBV7-9 with TRBJ2-5; TRBD2 matches at 9 bases. V shed 7 bases, J shed 5 bases, and the junction held 5 bases outside the gene matches. This CDR3 region has 13 residues. Germline CDR1 is SEHNR and CDR2 is FQNEAQ (reference sequence). The CDR3 here is CASKIAGAETQYF. The CDR3 bases are TGTGCCAGCAAGATAGCGGGAGCGGAGACCCAGTACTTC.

This clonotype turned up a few times. This chain joins TRBV28 and TRBJ1-5; 8 bases match TRBD1. This CDR3 contains 17 residues. The trim removed 6 bases at V and 4 bases at J, leaving 14 bases unmatched. Germline V gives CDR1 MDHEN, CDR2 SYDVKM. The chain's CDR3 is CASRPNPDRGWNQPQHF. The CDR3 nucleotides read TGTGCCAGCAGGCCCAATCCCGACAGGGGCTGGAATCAGCCCCAGCATTTT.

V and J are TRBV11-2 and TRBJ1-2, with 7 bases aligning to TRBD1. This CDR3 comprises 13 residues. The germline gives CDR1 SGHAT, CDR2 FQNNGV. V shed 4 bases and J 7 bases; nucleotides not matched to a gene: 6. CDR3 amino acids: CASSSGGLSGYTF. CDR3 coding DNA: TGTGCCAGCAGCTCAGGGGGTCTCAGTGGCTACACCTTC.

This clonotype was found many times. J is TRBJ2-7 and V is TRBV12-3 or TRBV12-4; maybe TRBD1 (5 bases). V was clipped by 3 bases and J by 1 base, with 16 bases between them. There are 16 residues in the CDR3. The CDR3 DNA reads TGTGCCAGCAGTTTCACCCAGGGAAGGGTTTCCTACGAGCAGTACTTC. Translation gives CASSFTQGRVSYEQYF.

This clonotype was counted many times. A much larger clone differs by one base, so this may be a read error. The CDR3 region is CASSLQDRQGAFF. CDR3 DNA: TGTGCCAGCAGTCTCCAGGACCGACAAGGAGCTTTCTTT. The chain couples TRBV12-3 or TRBV12-4 to TRBJ1-1; unclear D gene. Deletions cut 5 bases from V and 10 bases from J, with 17 bases between. This CDR3 comprises 13 residues.

This clonotype was seen repeatedly, ten times or more. The V and J genes are TRBV20-1 and TRBJ1-1; no reliable D call. The CDR3 has 13 amino acids. V was pared by 6 bases and J by 1 base, with 12 bases between. The germline V gene encodes CDR1 DFQATT and CDR2 SNEGSKA (reference sequence). The CDR3 spells CSAPGRANTEAFF. The DNA of the CDR3 is TGCAGTGCCCCGGGGAGGGCGAACACTGAAGCTTTCTTT.

This clonotype was seen many times. The chain combines TRBV12-3 or TRBV12-4 with TRBJ1-2; D gene uncertain. This CDR3 region has 11 residues. V lost 2 bases, J lost 7 bases, and 5 bases lay in between. CDR3 bases: TGTGCCAGCAGTTTACTCGGTGGCTACACCTTC. This translates into CASSLLGGYTF.